A single sample gave rise to the 25 T cell receptor beta chains below, sequenced in a study of blood T cell repertoires in COVID-19. TCRdb keeps only in-frame clones here, not all; method: immunoSEQ multiplex PCR. The sample has about 140,000 clones, 70% to 80% seen once. Sequenced: peripheral blood. These receptors originate from a man aged 60 to 75 with acute or convalescent COVID-19.

This chain joins TRBV5-6 and TRBJ2-7, with 7 bases aligning to TRBD2. J lost 6 bases, V lost 3 bases, and 9 bases had no gene match. This CDR3 is built from 14 residues. Germline V gives CDR1 SGHDT, CDR2 YYEEEE. The CDR3 loop reads CASSWPGLGAEQYF. In nucleotides, the CDR3 is TGTGCCAGCAGCTGGCCCGGACTAGGGGCCGAGCAGTACTTC.

The V gene is TRBV6-6, the J gene TRBJ1-3; D perhaps matches TRBD1 (5 bases). CDR1 is MNHNY, CDR2 SVGAGI, per germline (reference sequence). The V gene lost 7 bases and the J gene lost 0 bases, with 13 bases spanning the gap. The CDR3 loop spans 15 amino acids. The CDR3 DNA sequence: TGTGCCAGCACCCCTAACGGGGGCTCTGGAAACACCATATATTTT. It yields the protein CASTPNGGSGNTIYF.

CDR3 DNA sequence: TGTGCCTGGAGTGTAATAGGAGGGGGACAGGGGTATCAGCCCCAGCATTTT. Its protein product is CAWSVIGGGQGYQPQHF. V and J are TRBV30 and TRBJ1-5; 10 nucleotides align to TRBD1. The CDR3 loop spans 17 amino acids. CDR1 is GTSNPN, CDR2 SVGIG, per germline (reference sequence). V shed 0 bases, J shed 5 bases, and the junction held 10 bases outside the gene matches.

The chain recombines TRBV6-5 with TRBJ2-2, with 8 positions matching TRBD1. After removal of 3 bases from V and 4 bases from J, the junction contained 7 bases not matched to a gene. This CDR3 spans 16 amino acids. CDR1 and CDR2 (germline): MNHEY, SVGAGI. The CDR3 protein is CASSYLTGVPTGELFF. DNA for the CDR3: TGTGCCAGCAGTTATTTGACAGGGGTGCCCACCGGGGAGCTGTTTTTT.

V gene TRBV15 combines with J gene TRBJ2-5, with D perhaps matching TRBD1 (5 bases). The CDR3 has 18 residues. Germline V CDR1 and CDR2: LNHNV, YYDKDF (reference sequence). The V end lost 1 base, the J end lost 5 bases, and 23 bases lay between the germline ends. The CDR3 sequence is CATSRGGLLSRPDETQYF. In DNA form, the CDR3 reads TGTGCCACCAGCAGAGGGGGCCTTTTATCGAGGCCTGACGAGACCCAGTACTTC.

V is TRBV5-4 and J is TRBJ2-3, with D unresolved. Germline V gene data show CDR1 as SGHNT and CDR2 as YYREEE (reference sequence). The CDR3 length is 12 residues. V was pared by 2 bases and J by 6 bases, with 7 bases between. As DNA, the CDR3 is TGTGCCAGCAGCTTCGTGGAGGATACGCAGTATTTT. Its protein is CASSFVEDTQYF.

The genes are TRBV3-1 (or the pseudogene TRBV3-2) and TRBJ2-1, with TRBD2 matching 7 bases. The CDR3 is 17 amino acids. After removal of 1 base from V and 5 bases from J, the junction contained 11 bases not matched to a gene. The germline gives CDR1 LGHDT, CDR2 YNNKEL (reference sequence). This CDR3 is CASSQGEGAGRDNEQFF. Written as DNA, the CDR3 is TGTGCCAGCAGCCAAGGAGAAGGAGCGGGAAGGGACAATGAGCAGTTCTTC.

V and J are TRBV19 and TRBJ2-1, with D unresolved. Trimming shortened V by 1 base and J by 9 bases, and 16 bases separated the two germline ends. Germline V gene data show CDR1 as LNHDA and CDR2 as SQIVND (reference sequence). The CDR3 runs 15 residues. The CDR3 here is CASSIVALEKAEQFF. The CDR3 coding sequence is TGTGCCAGTAGTATAGTTGCACTGGAGAAGGCTGAGCAGTTCTTC.

This chain uses TRBV19 with TRBJ1-6; unclear D gene. CDR3 size: 16 residues. CDR1 is LNHDA and CDR2 is SQIVND in the germline V gene (reference sequence). Trimming cost V 2 bases and J 9 bases, with 17 bases left between them. CDR3 residues: CASSIIPILGGSPLHF. The CDR3 DNA reads as TGTGCCAGTAGTATAATTCCGATACTAGGAGGTTCACCCCTCCACTTT.

CDR3 region: CASSLGTSGNNEQFF. CDR3 coding DNA: TGCGCCAGCAGCTTGGGGACTAGCGGGAACAATGAGCAGTTCTTC. V is TRBV5-1 and J is TRBJ2-1, with TRBD2 identical over 12 bases. The junction had 0 bases not matched to a gene; V was cut back by 0 bases and J by 5 bases. CDR1 is SGHRS and CDR2 is YFSETQ in the germline V gene. The CDR3 contains 15 residues.

The V and J genes are TRBV19 and TRBJ1-6; no reliable D call. This CDR3 spans 12 amino acids. From germline, CDR1 is LNHDA and CDR2 SQIVND (reference sequence). V dropped 1 base and J dropped 12 bases, with 7 bases sitting between them. CDR3 region: CASSIGSGPLHF. In DNA form, the CDR3 reads TGTGCCAGTAGTATAGGATCCGGACCCCTCCACTTT.

For this clone: Other DNA variants within this sample encode the same CDR3. The J gene is TRBJ1-1, the V gene TRBV5-1, with 8 bases matching TRBD1. Germline CDR1 and CDR2: SGHRS and YFSETQ. The length of the CDR3 is 14 residues. V lost 4 bases, J lost 1 base, and 3 bases stayed unmatched. CDR3 DNA: TGCGCCAGCAGCCCCGGACAGGGGAACACTGAAGCTTTCTTT. This gives the protein CASSPGQGNTEAFF.

This sequence joins TRBV11-2 and TRBJ2-7; D might be TRBD1 (6 bases). The germline CDR1 and CDR2 sequences are SGHAT and FQNNGV. This CDR3 has 14 amino acids. V was pared by 6 bases and J by 4 bases, with 16 bases between. The CDR3 coding sequence is TGTGCCAGCAGTTCAGCTGACAGGTTGTACGAGCAGTACTTC. Translated: CASSSADRLYEQYF. Variable domain in full (rest from reference TRBV11-2 and TRBJ2-7): EAGVAQSPRYKIIEKRQSVAFWCNPISGHATLYWYQQILGQGPKLLIQFQNNGVVDDSQLPKDRFSAERLKGVDSTLKIQPAKLEDSAVYLCASSSADRLYEQYFGPGTRLTVT.

The rearrangement joins TRBV29-1 to TRBJ2-1, with 8 bases lining up with TRBD2. Unmatched junction bases numbered 15, after V lost 4 bases and J lost 4 bases. The germline V gene encodes CDR1 SQVTM and CDR2 ANQGSEA. CDR3 size: 17 residues. The CDR3 nucleotides are TGCAGCGTTGGCGGGGCGGGAGGTATGCTAGGGTACAATGAGCAGTTCTTC. The encoded protein is CSVGGAGGMLGYNEQFF.

This chain uses TRBV27 with TRBJ2-5, with TRBD1 identical over 11 bases. V lost 5 bases, J lost 7 bases, and 3 bases stayed unmatched. The CDR3 runs 13 residues. Germline CDR1 MNHEY, CDR2 SMNVEV (reference sequence). This CDR3 is CASSPGQGATQYF. CDR3 nucleotides: TGTGCCAGCAGTCCCGGACAGGGGGCGACCCAGTACTTC.

The chain joins TRBV6-2 or TRBV6-3 to TRBJ2-5; possible D gene TRBD2, 6 bases. With 3 bases removed from V and 5 bases from J, the gap between germline ends came to 10 bases. Germline CDR1 reads MNHEY; CDR2 reads SVGEGT. CDR3 length: 13 residues. The CDR3 protein is CASSYGGIETQYF. In nucleotides, the CDR3 is TGTGCCAGCAGTTATGGAGGGATCGAGACCCAGTACTTC.

CDR3 amino acids: CASRGQLSTDTQYF. CDR3 sequence (DNA): TGTGCCAGTAGGGGACAGTTAAGCACAGATACGCAGTATTTT. V usage is TRBV19 and J usage is TRBJ2-3; 7 bases map to TRBD1. This CDR3 spans 14 amino acids. The junction had 3 bases not matched to a gene; V was cut back by 6 bases and J by 0 bases. Germline V CDR1 and CDR2: LNHDA, SQIVND (reference sequence).

This chain joins TRBV30 and TRBJ1-2; TRBD1 matches at 7 bases. The J segment lost 7 bases and the V segment lost 4 bases, leaving 9 bases of the junction unmatched. The V gene's germline CDR1 is GTSNPN and CDR2 SVGIG (reference sequence). The length of the CDR3 is 13 residues. CDR3 loop: CAWKKGAGSGYTF. The CDR3 nucleotides are TGTGCCTGGAAAAAGGGGGCAGGGAGTGGCTACACCTTC.

This clone showed up just once. The rearrangement joins TRBV20-1 to TRBJ1-5, with D uncertain. CDR1 and CDR2 (germline): DFQATT, SNEGSKA (reference sequence). The V end lost 3 bases, the J end lost 0 bases, and 9 bases lay between the germline ends. The CDR3 is made up of 14 amino acids. CDR3 sequence reads: CSASREVSNQPQHF. The CDR3 DNA reads TGCAGTGCTAGTAGAGAGGTTAGCAATCAGCCCCAGCATTTT.

The V and J genes are TRBV7-9 and TRBJ2-5; no clear D. Germline assignment: CDR1 SEHNR and CDR2 FQNEAQ (reference sequence). This CDR3 has 13 residues. Trimming took 1 base from V and 5 from J, leaving 8 bases between them. Here the CDR3 reads CASSLGATETQYF. The CDR3 DNA follows: TGTGCCAGCAGCTTAGGAGCGACGGAGACCCAGTACTTC.

This clone was picked up a small number of times. The chain carries TRBV28 and TRBJ2-7; 9 bases fit TRBD1. The CDR3 covers 16 residues. The J segment lost 4 bases and the V segment lost 5 bases, leaving 12 bases of the junction unmatched. Germline loops: CDR1 MDHEN, CDR2 SYDVKM. The CDR3 DNA reads TGTGCCAGCAGTACACCCGGGACAGGGTCTATGTACGAGCAGTACTTC. It codes for CASSTPGTGSMYEQYF.

The rearrangement joins TRBV29-1 to TRBJ1-1, with a weak D call TRBD1 (6 bases). This CDR3 is built from 13 residues. Germline CDR1 SQVTM, CDR2 ANQGSEA. The CDR3 is CSHGGAMNTEAFF. The CDR3 DNA is TGCAGTCACGGGGGGGCGATGAACACTGAAGCTTTCTTT.

This clone was observed a handful of times. The chain has TRBV20-1 and TRBJ1-6; D might be TRBD1 (6 bases). V gave up 3 bases and J gave up 10 bases, with 13 bases separating them. Germline CDR1 and CDR2: DFQATT and SNEGSKA (reference sequence). This CDR3 spans 13 amino acids. CDR3 residues: CSASLDSNSPLHF. For the CDR3, the DNA is TGCAGTGCTAGTCTGGACAGCAACTCACCCCTCCACTTT.

V is TRBV25-1 and J is TRBJ1-1; 9 nucleotides agree with TRBD1. V lost 6 bases to trimming and J lost 2 bases; unmatched junction nucleotides: 10. Germline V gene sequence: CDR1 MGHDK, CDR2 SYGVNS. This CDR3 spans 16 amino acids. The CDR3 DNA is TGTGCCAGCAGGGGACAGGGTACAAGCTTTAACACTGAAGCTTTCTTT. Protein: CASRGQGTSFNTEAFF.

The chain uses TRBV9 and TRBJ2-1; D ambiguous. Germline CDR1 SGDLS, CDR2 YYNGEE. Trimming shortened V by 4 bases and J by 3 bases, and 11 bases separated the two germline ends. The length of the CDR3 is 14 residues. CDR3 coding DNA: TGTGCCAGCAGCCGCCCTGGAGACTACAATGAGCAGTTCTTC. It specifies CASSRPGDYNEQFF.